There are many counts of the clone carrying this T cell receptor (beta chain). Antigen unknown. These data are taken from a study of T-cell reconstitution after alpha-beta-depleted transplantation in children. Study-wide results and caveats: Diversity and T-cell counts at one year after transplant derived mostly from new T cells. Reportedly, only several hundred clones from non-depleted graft cells drove alpha-beta T-cell counts at about two months. Surviving thymic progenitors and recipient T cells were the source of high TCRbeta diversity at day 60 in some patients.

Germline CDR1 SGHTA, CDR2 FQGTGA. Trimming pared 5 bases from V and 5 bases from J, leaving 9 bases between. This CDR3 spans 13 amino acids. Unique molecular identifiers were incorporated when the TCRbeta library was constructed. TCRdb re-derived calls from the PCR reads in MiXCR, one entry per CDR3 protein. Of around 200,000 distinct CDR3 sequences in the sample, roughly 8.1% were seen once. This receptor was identified in a male patient aged 2 to 9 who had a stem cell transplant for acute myeloid leukemia, so the T cells may come from the graft donor. The material was PBMCs, mostly from graft donor cells, obtained 360 days after TCRalphabeta/CD19-depleted stem cell transplant. J is TRBJ2-2 and V is TRBV7-3; D gene uncertain. The CDR3 DNA reads TGTGCCAGCAGCCCTGGGGATACCGGGGAGCTGTTTTTT. Translating gives CASSPGDTGELFF.